The TCR beta chain described here comes from a study of shared clonotypes between healthy human individuals. Generated by immunoSEQ multiplex PCR, the TCRdb table keeps only in-frame clones and is missing some. The table includes some 2.3 million clones, just over 90% detected once. In germline, CDR1 is MNHEY, CDR2 SVGAGI. The CDR3 is made up of 14 amino acids. With 7 bases removed from V and 8 bases from J, the gap between germline ends came to 19 bases. The study, taken as a whole, reports: Clonotype sharing levels among donors were expected to vary with sequencing depth. A generally larger estimated richness was seen in naive subsets than in memory subsets.

Of note for this clone: Its antigen is unidentified.

This TCR derives from a man aged 18-30 years in good health. Some clones in this sample may be carry-over from other donors' samples. The rearrangement links TRBV6-5 to TRBJ2-3; D is possibly TRBD2 (6 bases). The sequenced sample was naive CD4+ T cells from PBMCs. Subset meaning: CD45RA+ positively selected. The CDR3 loop reads CASTETGVGGTQYF. CDR3 bases: TGTGCCAGCACCGAAACGGGTGTGGGGGGTACGCAGTATTTT.